These 18 T cell receptor beta chains originate from one sample sequenced in a study of graft-versus-host responses after intestinal transplantation. These receptors have no identified antigens. TCRdb keeps only in-frame clones here, not all; method: immunoSEQ multiplex PCR. The table shows about 88,000 clones, with less than 95% occurring only once. Specimen: unstimulated CD4+ T cells sorted from spleen or lymph node cells, collected before transplant. The receptors derive from a human donor who was the organ donor for an intestinal transplant.

This sequence joins TRBV6-1 and TRBJ1-1; D possibly corresponds to TRBD1 (5 bases). Germline V gene data show CDR1 as MNHNS and CDR2 as SASEGT. The CDR3 loop spans 12 amino acids. V lost 3 bases to trimming and J lost 9 bases, with 11 bases between them. The CDR3 sequence is CASSDRQPQAFF. DNA for the CDR3: TGTGCCAGCAGTGACCGACAGCCCCAAGCTTTCTTT.

The V gene is TRBV9, the J gene TRBJ2-3; a possible D gene is TRBD2 (6 bases). The CDR3 covers 14 residues. Per the germline V gene, CDR1 is SGDLS and CDR2 is YYNGEE. Trimming removed 4 bases at V and 3 bases at J, with 12 bases between. In nucleotides, the CDR3 is TGTGCCAGCAGCACTAAGACTAGAACAGATACGCAGTATTTT. Translated, it gives CASSTKTRTDTQYF.

This chain connects TRBV6-5 to TRBJ2-1; 9 nucleotides align to TRBD1. The trim removed 6 bases at V and 7 bases at J, leaving 10 bases unmatched. The germline V gene encodes CDR1 MNHEY and CDR2 SVGAGI. This CDR3 has 15 residues. The CDR3 region has the DNA TGTGCCAGCAGCCGGACAGGGGAGGGGAAGAATGAGCAGTTCTTC. It specifies CASSRTGEGKNEQFF.

DNA of the CDR3: TGTGCCAGCAGCATGGGAGGACAAAGTGAAATCGAAGCTTTCTTT. This gives the protein CASSMGGQSEIEAFF. The V gene is TRBV28, the J gene TRBJ1-1, with D perhaps TRBD1 (5 bases). The CDR3 loop spans 15 amino acids. Trimming left V 6 bases short and J 8 bases short, with 22 bases between. CDR1 is MDHEN and CDR2 is SYDVKM in the germline V gene.

The chain is built from TRBV28 and TRBJ2-1; 9 positions agree with TRBD2. This CDR3 has 14 residues. CDR1 MDHEN and CDR2 SYDVKM come from the germline V gene. V trimming: 6 bases; J trimming: 10 bases; junction bases outside the gene matches: 10. CDR3 residues: CASRVGGGAGEQFF. The CDR3 coding sequence is TGTGCCAGCAGAGTAGGCGGGGGGGCCGGGGAGCAGTTCTTC.

V gene TRBV9 combines with J gene TRBJ2-1; D gene unclear. The germline gives CDR1 SGDLS, CDR2 YYNGEE. Trimming removed 4 bases from V and 3 bases from J, with 14 bases in between. The CDR3 extends over 15 amino acids. The CDR3 region has the DNA TGTGCCAGCAGCCCCCGGCAGCCGAACTACAATGAGCAGTTCTTC. The encoded protein is CASSPRQPNYNEQFF.

This clone was recorded once. The chain has TRBV6-5 and TRBJ2-5, with D uncertain. Trimming stripped 0 bases from V and 4 bases from J, with 6 bases between. Germline V gene data show CDR1 as MNHEY and CDR2 as SVGAGI. This CDR3 is 13 amino acids long. CDR3 loop: CASSYSPGETQYF. CDR3 nucleotides: TGTGCCAGCAGTTACTCCCCAGGAGAGACCCAGTACTTC.

The chain employs TRBV7-2 and TRBJ2-7; the match to TRBD1 covers 10 bases. Germline V gene data show CDR1 as SGHTA and CDR2 as FQGNSA. With V trimmed by 4 bases and J by 6 bases, 3 bases remained unmatched. This CDR3 contains 13 residues. The CDR3 sequence is CASSWDRGSEQYF. CDR3 nucleotides: TGTGCCAGCAGCTGGGACAGGGGCTCCGAGCAGTACTTC.

The CDR3 nucleotides are TGCGCCAGCCGGGGGGGAGGCACAGATACGCAGTATTTT. Translating gives CASRGGGTDTQYF. The chain uses TRBV10-1 and TRBJ2-3; the match to TRBD2 covers 8 bases. Germline V CDR1 and CDR2: WNHNN, SYGVQD (reference sequence). CDR3 length: 13 amino acids. V was clipped by 8 bases and J by 1 base; unmatched bases: 2.

V gene TRBV5-6 combines with J gene TRBJ2-1; D is ambiguous. The CDR3 totals 12 residues. The germline V gene has CDR1 SGHDT and CDR2 YYEEEE. The V and J ends lost 7 bases and 7 bases respectively, with 12 bases between them. The CDR3 DNA follows: TGTGCCAGCGGTTACATCGGGAATGAGCAGTTCTTC. Protein sequence: CASGYIGNEQFF.

The genes are TRBV19 and TRBJ2-1, with 8 bases lining up with TRBD1. V lost 4 bases and J lost 15; bases outside the gene matches: 8. The V gene's germline CDR1 is LNHDA and CDR2 SQIVND (reference sequence). The CDR3 covers 12 residues. The CDR3 sequence is CASSTRQGRPFF. DNA of the CDR3: TGTGCCAGTAGTACCCGACAGGGGAGACCGTTCTTC.

V is TRBV11-3 and J is TRBJ2-7; D possibly corresponds to TRBD2 (6 bases). This CDR3 region has 16 residues. The ends were cut back, 1 base at V and 2 bases at J, with 15 bases in the middle. The germline gives CDR1 SGHNT, CDR2 YENEEA. The CDR3 sequence: CASSLGWRAGPYEQYF. CDR3 nucleotides: TGTGCCAGCAGCTTAGGGTGGAGGGCAGGTCCCTACGAGCAGTACTTC.

The chain recombines TRBV10-3 with TRBJ2-4, with D tentatively TRBD1 (6 bases). This CDR3 is 15 amino acids long. Trimming cost V 2 bases and J 0 bases, with 8 bases left between them. Germline V CDR1 and CDR2: ENHRY, SYGVKD. The CDR3 sequence: CAISETGLAKNIQYF. Here the CDR3 DNA reads TGTGCCATCAGTGAGACAGGGTTAGCCAAAAACATTCAGTACTTC.

The V call is TRBV28, the J call TRBJ1-5, with D possibly TRBD1 on 5 matching bases. Germline V lookup: CDR1 MDHEN, CDR2 SYDVKM. The CDR3 runs to 17 residues. Trimming cost V 2 bases and J 1 base, with 15 bases left between them. The CDR3 DNA reads TGTGCCAGCAGTTTAGCCGGGGTTGAGGGGAGCAATCAGCCCCAGCATTTT. Protein product: CASSLAGVEGSNQPQHF.

The chain employs TRBV9 and TRBJ2-3, with TRBD2 identical over 12 bases. Per germline, CDR1 SGDLS and CDR2 YYNGEE. The CDR3 has 15 amino acids. The V and J ends lost 1 base and 8 bases, in that order; junction bases with no gene match: 5. The CDR3 sequence: CASSVRLAGEGTQYF. The CDR3 DNA follows: TGTGCCAGCAGCGTACGACTAGCGGGGGAGGGTACGCAGTATTTT.

V and J are TRBV6-1 and TRBJ2-1; no clear D gene. CDR1 and CDR2 (germline): MNHNS, SASEGT. This CDR3 has 15 residues. V gave up 8 bases and J gave up 6 bases, with 20 bases separating them. This chain's CDR3 is CASRGFGVASNEQFF. CDR3 DNA sequence: TGTGCCAGCCGAGGCTTTGGAGTCGCGAGCAATGAGCAGTTCTTC.

This clone is a singleton in its sample. This chain uses TRBV11-3 with TRBJ1-5; D possibly corresponds to TRBD1 (5 bases). Germline CDR1 and CDR2: SGHNT and YENEEA. The germline V and J ends were trimmed by 1 base and 7 bases, with 11 bases remaining between them. The CDR3 is 14 amino acids. CDR3 nucleotide sequence: TGTGCCAGCAGCTTAGGACCAGGGAGGCAGCCCCAGCATTTT. Protein: CASSLGPGRQPQHF.

The chain uses TRBV23-1 and TRBJ2-7; 7 bases are shared with TRBD1. TRBV23-1 is an ORF; its function is uncertain. V lost 6 bases and J lost 4; bases outside the gene matches: 6. This CDR3 is built from 13 residues. The chain's CDR3 is CASSRDSPYEQYF. DNA for the CDR3: TGCGCCAGCAGCCGGGACAGCCCTTACGAGCAGTACTTC.